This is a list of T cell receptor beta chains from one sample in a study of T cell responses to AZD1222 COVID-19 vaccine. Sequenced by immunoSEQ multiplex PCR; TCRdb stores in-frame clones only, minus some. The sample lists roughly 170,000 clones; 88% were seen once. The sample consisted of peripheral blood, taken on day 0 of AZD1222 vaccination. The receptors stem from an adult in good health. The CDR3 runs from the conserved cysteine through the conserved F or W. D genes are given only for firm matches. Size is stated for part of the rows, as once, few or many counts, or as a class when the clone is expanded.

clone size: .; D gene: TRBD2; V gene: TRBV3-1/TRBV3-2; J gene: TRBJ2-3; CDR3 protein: CASSSGTRDTQYF; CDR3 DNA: TGTGCCAGCAGCTCCGGGACTAGAGATACGCAGTATTTT
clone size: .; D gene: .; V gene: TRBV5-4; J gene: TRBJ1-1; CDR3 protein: CASSLAGKNTEAFF; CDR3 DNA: TGTGCCAGCAGCTTGGCAGGGAAGAACACTGAAGCTTTCTTT
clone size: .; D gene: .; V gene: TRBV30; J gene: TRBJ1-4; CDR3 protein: CAQQNRGQLGEKLFF; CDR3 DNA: TGTGCCCAACAAAACCGGGGACAATTGGGTGAAAAACTGTTTTTT
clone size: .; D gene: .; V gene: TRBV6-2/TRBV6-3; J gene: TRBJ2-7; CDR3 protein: CASSYSKARSSTPAQYF; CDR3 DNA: TGTGCCAGCAGTTACTCGAAGGCCCGGTCGTCGACTCCCGCGCAGTACTTC
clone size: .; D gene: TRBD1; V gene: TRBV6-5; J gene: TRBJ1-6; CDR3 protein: CASKIQGIHSPLHF; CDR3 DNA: TGTGCCAGCAAGATACAGGGGATTCATTCACCCCTCCACTTT
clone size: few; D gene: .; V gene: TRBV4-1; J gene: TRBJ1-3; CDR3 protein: CASSHAGPPNTIYF; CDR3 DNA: TGCGCCAGCAGCCACGCCGGACCTCCAAACACCATATATTTT
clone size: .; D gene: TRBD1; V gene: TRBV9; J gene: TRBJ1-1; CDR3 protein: CASSVADFGQGWSEAFF; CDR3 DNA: TGTGCCAGCAGCGTAGCTGATTTCGGACAGGGGTGGTCTGAAGCTTTCTTT
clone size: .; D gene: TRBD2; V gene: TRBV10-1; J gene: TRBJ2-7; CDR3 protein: CASSKTSGGSYEQYF; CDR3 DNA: TGCGCCAGCAGCAAGACTAGCGGGGGCTCCTACGAGCAGTACTTC
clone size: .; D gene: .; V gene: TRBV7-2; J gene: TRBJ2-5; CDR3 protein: CASSSQLGSETQYF; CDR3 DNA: TGTGCCAGCAGCTCCCAATTGGGGTCAGAGACCCAGTACTTC
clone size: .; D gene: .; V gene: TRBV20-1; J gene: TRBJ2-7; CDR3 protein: CSARAYEQYF; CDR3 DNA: TGCAGTGCTCGCGCCTACGAGCAGTACTTC